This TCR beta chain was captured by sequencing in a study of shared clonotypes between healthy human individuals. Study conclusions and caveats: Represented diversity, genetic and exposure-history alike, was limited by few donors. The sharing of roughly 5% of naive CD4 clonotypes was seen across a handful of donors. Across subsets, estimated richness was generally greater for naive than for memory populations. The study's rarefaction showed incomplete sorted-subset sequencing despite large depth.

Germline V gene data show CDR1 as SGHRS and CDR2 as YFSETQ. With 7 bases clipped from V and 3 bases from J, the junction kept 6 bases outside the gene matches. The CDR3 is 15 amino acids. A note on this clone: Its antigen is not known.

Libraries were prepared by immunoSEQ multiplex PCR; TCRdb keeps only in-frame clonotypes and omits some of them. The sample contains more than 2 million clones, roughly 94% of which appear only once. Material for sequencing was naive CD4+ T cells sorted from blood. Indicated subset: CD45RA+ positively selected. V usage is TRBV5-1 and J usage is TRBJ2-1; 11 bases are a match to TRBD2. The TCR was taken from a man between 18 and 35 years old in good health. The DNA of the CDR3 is TGCGCCAGCGGACCCGGGACTAGCGGCTACAATGAGCAGTTCTTC. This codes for CASGPGTSGYNEQFF.